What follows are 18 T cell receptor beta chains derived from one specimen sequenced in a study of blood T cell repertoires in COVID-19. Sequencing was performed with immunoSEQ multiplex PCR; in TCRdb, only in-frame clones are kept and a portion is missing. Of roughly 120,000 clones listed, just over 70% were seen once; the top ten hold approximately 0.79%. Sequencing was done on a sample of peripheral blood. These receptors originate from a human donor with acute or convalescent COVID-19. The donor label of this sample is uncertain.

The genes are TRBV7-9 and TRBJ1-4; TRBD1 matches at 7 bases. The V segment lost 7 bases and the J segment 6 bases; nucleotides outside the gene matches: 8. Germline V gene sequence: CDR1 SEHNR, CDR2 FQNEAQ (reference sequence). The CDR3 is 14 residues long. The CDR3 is CASTTGVGYEKLFF. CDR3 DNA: TGTGCCAGCACTACAGGGGTGGGGTATGAAAAACTGTTTTTT.

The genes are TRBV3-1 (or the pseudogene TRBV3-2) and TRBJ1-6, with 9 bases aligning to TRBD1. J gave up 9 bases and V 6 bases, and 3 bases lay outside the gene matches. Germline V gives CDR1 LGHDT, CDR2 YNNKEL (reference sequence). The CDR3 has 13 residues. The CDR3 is CASSDRGFSPLHF. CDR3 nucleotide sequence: TGTGCCAGCAGTGACAGGGGGTTTTCACCCCTCCACTTT.

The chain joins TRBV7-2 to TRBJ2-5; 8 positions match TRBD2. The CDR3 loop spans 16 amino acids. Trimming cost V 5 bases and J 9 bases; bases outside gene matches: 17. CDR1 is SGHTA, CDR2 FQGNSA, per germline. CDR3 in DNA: TGTGCCAGCAGCCTTACTAGCGGTGGGCTTGGGGGGTCCCAGTACTTC. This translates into CASSLTSGGLGGSQYF.

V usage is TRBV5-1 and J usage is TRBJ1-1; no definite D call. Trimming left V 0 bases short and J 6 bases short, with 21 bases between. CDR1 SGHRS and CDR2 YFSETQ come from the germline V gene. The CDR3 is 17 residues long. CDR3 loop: CASSLESLGRYGAEAFF. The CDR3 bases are TGCGCCAGCAGCTTGGAGTCTTTGGGCCGATATGGCGCTGAAGCTTTCTTT.

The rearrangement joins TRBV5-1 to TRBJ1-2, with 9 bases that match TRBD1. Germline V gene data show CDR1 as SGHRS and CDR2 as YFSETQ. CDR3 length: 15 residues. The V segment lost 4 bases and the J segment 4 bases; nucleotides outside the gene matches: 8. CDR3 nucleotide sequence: TGCGCCAGCAGCGCGGGACAGGGATCTGGCTATGGCTACACCTTC. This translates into CASSAGQGSGYGYTF.

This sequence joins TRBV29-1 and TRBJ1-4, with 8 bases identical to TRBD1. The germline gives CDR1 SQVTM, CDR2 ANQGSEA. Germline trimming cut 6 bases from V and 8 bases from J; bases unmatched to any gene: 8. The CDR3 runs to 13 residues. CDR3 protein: CSVGTGFGEKLFF. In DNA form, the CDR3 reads TGCAGCGTGGGGACAGGCTTTGGGGAAAAACTGTTTTTT.

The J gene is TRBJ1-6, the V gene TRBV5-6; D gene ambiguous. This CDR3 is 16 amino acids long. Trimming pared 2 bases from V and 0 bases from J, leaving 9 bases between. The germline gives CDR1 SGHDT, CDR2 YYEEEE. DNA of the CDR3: TGTGCCAGCAGCTTAAGAGGTAGCTCCTATAATTCACCCCTCCACTTT. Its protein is CASSLRGSSYNSPLHF.

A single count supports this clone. For the CDR3, the DNA is TGTGCCAGCAGAACCGTCGGGGAGGTCCCGAGGCTGTACGTC. As protein: CASRTVGEVPRLYV. The chain has TRBV28 and TRBJ2-7; a weak D match, TRBD2 (6 bases). The CDR3 has 14 residues. Germline V gives CDR1 MDHEN, CDR2 SYDVKM. V lost 6 bases and J lost 12, with 24 bases in between.

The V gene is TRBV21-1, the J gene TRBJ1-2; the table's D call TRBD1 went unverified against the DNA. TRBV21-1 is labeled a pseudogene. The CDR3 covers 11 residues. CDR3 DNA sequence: TGTGCCAGCAGAAGGCAGGAAGGCTACACCTTC. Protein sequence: CASRRQEGYTF.

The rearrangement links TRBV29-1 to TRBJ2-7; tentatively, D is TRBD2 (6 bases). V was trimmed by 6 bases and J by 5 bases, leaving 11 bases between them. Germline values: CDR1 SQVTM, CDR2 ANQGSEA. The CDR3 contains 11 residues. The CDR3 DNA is TGCAGCGTGACTCGGGGGAACGAGCAGTACGTC. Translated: CSVTRGNEQYV.

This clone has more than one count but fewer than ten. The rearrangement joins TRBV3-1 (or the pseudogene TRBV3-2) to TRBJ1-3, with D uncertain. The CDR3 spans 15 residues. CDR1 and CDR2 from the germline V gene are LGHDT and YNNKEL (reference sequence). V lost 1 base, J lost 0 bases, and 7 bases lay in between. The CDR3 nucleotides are TGTGCCAGCAGCCAAGTAAGGAGCTCTGGAAACACCATATATTTT. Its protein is CASSQVRSSGNTIYF.

The CDR3 DNA follows: TGTGCAAGTCGCTGGGACAGGGAGGGATACGAGCAGTACGTC. This gives the protein CASRWDREGYEQYV. The V call is TRBV12-2, the J call TRBJ2-7; the table's D gene call, TRBD1, was not cross checked with the DNA. TRBV12-2 is annotated as a pseudogene. The CDR3 contains 14 residues.

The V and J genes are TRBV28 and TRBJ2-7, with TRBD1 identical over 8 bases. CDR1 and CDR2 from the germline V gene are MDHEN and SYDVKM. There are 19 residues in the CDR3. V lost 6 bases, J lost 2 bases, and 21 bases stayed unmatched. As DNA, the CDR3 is TGTGCCAGCAGCCCTCCACTCGGGGACAGGTCGGGCACCACCTACGAGCAGTACTTC. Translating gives CASSPPLGDRSGTTYEQYF.

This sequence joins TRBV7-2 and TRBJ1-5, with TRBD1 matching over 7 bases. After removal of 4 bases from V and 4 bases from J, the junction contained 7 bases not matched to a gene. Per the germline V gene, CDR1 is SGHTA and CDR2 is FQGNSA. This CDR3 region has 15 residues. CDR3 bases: TGTGCCAGCAGCTCTTTCGGGACAGCGAATCAGCCCCAGCATTTT. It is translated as CASSSFGTANQPQHF.

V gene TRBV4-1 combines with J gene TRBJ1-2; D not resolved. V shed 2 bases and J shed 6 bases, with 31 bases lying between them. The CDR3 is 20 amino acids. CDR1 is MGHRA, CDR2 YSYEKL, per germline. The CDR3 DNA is TGCGCCAGCAGCCAAAAAGGGATCCTAGGGAGCAGCCTTGGAATGAATGGCTACACCTTC. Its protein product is CASSQKGILGSSLGMNGYTF.

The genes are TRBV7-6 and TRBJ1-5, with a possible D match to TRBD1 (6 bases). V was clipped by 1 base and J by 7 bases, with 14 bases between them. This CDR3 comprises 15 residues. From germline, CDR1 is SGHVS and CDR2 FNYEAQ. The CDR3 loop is CASSLEGRGLQPQHF. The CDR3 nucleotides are TGTGCCAGCAGCTTAGAGGGCAGGGGACTACAGCCCCAGCATTTT.

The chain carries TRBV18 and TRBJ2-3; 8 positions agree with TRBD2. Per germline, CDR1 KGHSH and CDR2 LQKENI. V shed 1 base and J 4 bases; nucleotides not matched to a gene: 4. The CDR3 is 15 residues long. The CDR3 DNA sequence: TGTGCCAGCTCACCACTGCCGGGAGGGGCAGATACGCAGTATTTT. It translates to CASSPLPGGADTQYF. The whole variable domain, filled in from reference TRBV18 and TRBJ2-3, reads NAGVMQNPRHLVRRRGQEARLRCSPMKGHSHVYWYRQLPEEGLKFMVYLQKENIIDESGMPKERFSAEFPKEGPSILRIQQVVRGDSAAYFCASSPLPGGADTQYFGPGTRLTVL.

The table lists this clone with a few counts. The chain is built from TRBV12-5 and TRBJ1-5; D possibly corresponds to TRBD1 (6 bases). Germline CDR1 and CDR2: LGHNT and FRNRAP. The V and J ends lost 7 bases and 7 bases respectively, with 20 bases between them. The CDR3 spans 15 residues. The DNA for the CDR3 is TGTGCTAGTGCCCCCGAGGGGGGGGGCCGGCAGCCCCAGCATTTT. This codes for CASAPEGGGRQPQHF.